Below, 20 T cell receptor beta chains from the same sample are listed, as sequenced in a study of PD-1 blockade in classical Hodgkin lymphoma. The method was immunoSEQ multiplex PCR; TCRdb's version includes in-frame clones alone and lacks a portion of them. The sample consists of 20,000 to 25,000 clones, less than 75% of them appearing once. All patients relapsed after autologous stem cell transplantation, and brentuximab vedotin exposure varied. Source: peripheral blood mononuclear cells (PBMCs), taken before the second cycle of nivolumab. The receptor source for this set is a human donor with classical Hodgkin lymphoma.

V gene TRBV12-5 combines with J gene TRBJ1-2, with unresolved D. The germline V gene has CDR1 LGHNT and CDR2 FRNRAP. V was clipped by 1 base and J by 1 base, with 4 bases between them. The CDR3 runs to 13 residues. The CDR3 protein is CASGLDSNYGYTF. In nucleotides, the CDR3 is TGTGCTAGTGGTTTGGACAGTAACTATGGCTACACCTTC.

V is TRBV27 and J is TRBJ2-1; 12 bases agree with TRBD2. The V gene's germline CDR1 is MNHEY and CDR2 SMNVEV (reference sequence). After removal of 6 bases from V and 8 bases from J, the junction contained 11 bases not matched to a gene. The CDR3 has 16 residues. The DNA for the CDR3 is TGTGCCAGCAGGGACTCGTCTAGCGGGAGGGTGTATGAGCAGTTCTTC. Its translation is CASRDSSSGRVYEQFF.

The V gene is TRBV6-5, the J gene TRBJ1-1; D is unresolved. This CDR3 is 14 amino acids long. Germline loops: CDR1 MNHEY, CDR2 SVGAGI. V dropped 0 bases and J dropped 4 bases, with 9 bases sitting between them. CDR3 sequence (DNA): TGTGCCAGCAGTTACTCTGACCAAACCACTGAAGCTTTCTTT. Its protein is CASSYSDQTTEAFF.

V and J are TRBV10-1 and TRBJ2-5; a possible D gene is TRBD1 (6 bases). This CDR3 region has 16 residues. The germline CDR1 and CDR2 sequences are WNHNN and SYGVQD (reference sequence). V was cut by 0 bases and J by 1 base, with 12 bases left in between. The CDR3 bases are TGCGCCAGCAGTGAGTCGACAGGAACCTCCCAAGAGACCCAGTACTTC. It encodes CASSESTGTSQETQYF.

The V gene is TRBV21-1, the J gene TRBJ2-3; TRBD1, the D gene given by the table, was not confirmed from the DNA. TRBV21-1 is a pseudogene locus. The CDR3 covers 23 residues. The CDR3 loop is CASSKYCGRGPLTGSSDTDTQYF. The CDR3 DNA reads as TGTGCCAGCAGCAAATATTGCGGCAGGGGGCCACTAACCGGGAGTTCTGACACAGATACGCAGTATTTT.

This sequence joins TRBV6-1 and TRBJ2-7, with TRBD2 matching over 10 bases. This CDR3 spans 15 amino acids. The V gene's germline CDR1 is MNHNS and CDR2 SASEGT. After removal of 5 bases from V and 3 bases from J, the junction contained 7 bases not matched to a gene. The CDR3 DNA is TGTGCCAGCAGTTCGAAAACTAGCGGGATCTACGAGCAGTACTTC. Amino acid sequence: CASSSKTSGIYEQYF.

This rearrangement joins TRBV6-6 to TRBJ1-2; 8 bases line up with TRBD1. J lost 4 bases, V lost 1 base, and 2 bases had no gene match. CDR3 size: 14 residues. Germline assignment: CDR1 MNHNY and CDR2 SVGAGI (reference sequence). The CDR3 reads CASSYLTGAYGYTF. The CDR3 coding sequence is TGTGCCAGCAGTTACTTGACAGGGGCCTATGGCTACACCTTC.

The chain joins TRBV7-9 to TRBJ1-2, with 12 bases identical to TRBD1. J gave up 3 bases and V 3 bases, and 2 bases lay outside the gene matches. Germline CDR1 reads SEHNR; CDR2 reads FQNEAQ (reference sequence). This CDR3 spans 15 amino acids. The CDR3 DNA reads TGTGCCAGCAGCTTGGGGACAGGGGGCGACTATGGCTACACCTTC. Protein: CASSLGTGGDYGYTF.

V gene TRBV5-1 combines with J gene TRBJ1-3; the match to TRBD1 covers 9 bases. The CDR3 has 16 residues. Germline-derived CDR1 and CDR2 are SGHRS and YFSETQ. The J segment lost 0 bases and the V segment lost 4 bases, leaving 5 bases of the junction unmatched. In DNA, the CDR3 is TGCGCCAGCAGCGCCGGGACAGGGAACTCTGGAAACACCATATATTTT. It encodes CASSAGTGNSGNTIYF. Complete variable domain (other parts from reference TRBV5-1 and TRBJ1-3): KAGVTQTPRYLIKTRGQQVTLSCSPISGHRSVSWYQQTPGQGLQFLFEYFSETQRNKGNFPGRFSGRQFSNSRSEMNVSTLELGDSALYLCASSAGTGNSGNTIYFGEGSWLTVV.

The chain links TRBV19 to TRBJ2-2, with unresolved D. Germline CDR1 and CDR2: LNHDA and SQIVND (reference sequence). The V end lost 2 bases, the J end lost 6 bases, and 7 bases lay between the germline ends. There are 13 residues in the CDR3. This chain's CDR3 is CASSIIRAGELFF. CDR3 sequence (DNA): TGTGCCAGTAGTATAATTCGAGCCGGGGAGCTGTTTTTT. The variable domain in full, completed from reference TRBV19 and TRBJ2-2, reads DGGITQSPKYLFRKEGQNVTLSCEQNLNHDAMYWYRQDPGQGLRLIYYSQIVNDFQKGDIAEGYSVSREKKESFPLTVTSAQKNPTAFYLCASSIIRAGELFFGEGSRLTVL.

J is TRBJ2-2 and V is TRBV6-5; D is undetermined. The CDR3 is 13 residues long. Germline V gene lookup returns CDR1 MNHEY and CDR2 SVGAGI. Trimming took 6 bases from V and 3 from J, leaving 8 bases between them. CDR3 loop: CASRGPYTGELFF. CDR3 coding DNA: TGTGCCAGCAGAGGTCCATACACCGGGGAGCTGTTTTTT.

The rearrangement uses TRBV19 and TRBJ2-1, with 8 bases aligning to TRBD2. The CDR3 length is 16 residues. Germline V CDR1 and CDR2: LNHDA, SQIVND (reference sequence). J lost 6 bases, V lost 6 bases, and 13 bases had no gene match. The CDR3 DNA reads as TGTGCCAGTAGCGCGTTGCGCCGGGAGGGCCCCAATGAGCAGTTCTTC. It specifies CASSALRREGPNEQFF.

There are a few counts of this clone. V usage is TRBV5-1 and J usage is TRBJ2-5; maybe TRBD1 (5 bases). The CDR3 length is 15 residues. V lost 0 bases and J lost 5, with 14 bases in between. Germline CDR1 is SGHRS and CDR2 is YFSETQ. CDR3 coding DNA: TGCGCCAGCAGCTTGGGGGCAGGGCGCAGGGAGACCCAGTACTTC. It specifies CASSLGAGRRETQYF.

This clone was detected only once. The chain couples TRBV20-1 to TRBJ2-7; 8 bases fit TRBD2. The CDR3 is made up of 11 amino acids. Germline V gene lookup returns CDR1 DFQATT and CDR2 SNEGSKA (reference sequence). This CDR3 is CRVTSDYEQYF. CDR3 in DNA: TGCAGAGTGACTAGCGACTACGAGCAGTACTTC.

A few counts support this clone. The chain joins TRBV19 to TRBJ2-1; 7 positions match TRBD1. This CDR3 is 16 amino acids long. V shed 3 bases, J shed 2 bases, and the junction held 7 bases outside the gene matches. Germline V CDR1 and CDR2: LNHDA, SQIVND (reference sequence). The CDR3 DNA is TGTGCCAGTAGTATGAGGACAGGACCAACCTACAATGAGCAGTTCTTC. It specifies CASSMRTGPTYNEQFF. Full variable domain (missing parts from reference TRBV19 and TRBJ2-1): DGGITQSPKYLFRKEGQNVTLSCEQNLNHDAMYWYRQDPGQGLRLIYYSQIVNDFQKGDIAEGYSVSREKKESFPLTVTSAQKNPTAFYLCASSMRTGPTYNEQFFGPGTRLTVL.

This clone showed up just a few times. The chain couples TRBV7-9 to TRBJ1-4; D is undetermined. V lost 8 bases and J 7 bases, leaving 17 bases between the germline ends. This CDR3 has 14 amino acids. Germline CDR1 reads SEHNR; CDR2 reads FQNEAQ (reference sequence). The DNA for the CDR3 is TGTGCCAGCGGAACCGGCTTCGGTAGTGAAAAACTGTTTTTT. It codes for CASGTGFGSEKLFF. Variable domain in full (rest from reference TRBV7-9 and TRBJ1-4): DTGVSQNPRHKITKRGQNVTFRCDPISEHNRLYWYRQTLGQGPEFLTYFQNEAQLEKSRLLSDRFSAERPKGSFSTLEIQRTEQGDSAMYLCASGTGFGSEKLFFGSGTQLSVL.

The gene calls are TRBV5-5 and TRBJ1-5; 10 positions agree with TRBD1. J was trimmed by 6 bases and V by 4 bases; bases with no gene match: 7. CDR1 and CDR2 (germline): SGHKS, YYEKEE (reference sequence). The CDR3 contains 15 residues. In nucleotides, the CDR3 is TGTGCCAGCAGCACCGACAGGGGGCTTAGTCAGCCCCAGCATTTT. Protein product: CASSTDRGLSQPQHF.

J is TRBJ1-5 and V is TRBV7-9; no clear D gene. Germline V lookup: CDR1 SEHNR, CDR2 FQNEAQ (reference sequence). The CDR3 is 14 amino acids. V lost 2 bases, J lost 4 bases, and 9 bases lay in between. The CDR3 DNA reads TGTGCCAGCAGCTTAATAACAGATAATCAGCCCCAGCATTTT. This sequence encodes CASSLITDNQPQHF.

The rearrangement links TRBV7-9 to TRBJ1-2; D remains unclear. The CDR3 sequence is 17 residues long. Germline lookup yields CDR1 SEHNR and CDR2 FQNEAQ (reference sequence). Trimming left V 1 base short and J 5 bases short, with 20 bases between. CDR3 sequence: CASSLVFGLKTLYGYTF. Written as DNA, the CDR3 is TGTGCCAGCAGCTTAGTGTTTGGTCTAAAGACTTTGTATGGCTACACCTTC. Based on the CDR3 plus reference TRBV7-9 and TRBJ1-2, the full variable domain is DTGVSQNPRHKITKRGQNVTFRCDPISEHNRLYWYRQTLGQGPEFLTYFQNEAQLEKSRLLSDRFSAERPKGSFSTLEIQRTEQGDSAMYLCASSLVFGLKTLYGYTFGSGTRLTVV.

This clone has more than one count but fewer than ten. The chain has TRBV4-1 and TRBJ1-5; tentative D call: TRBD1 (5 bases). Germline V gives CDR1 MGHRA, CDR2 YSYEKL. V shed 0 bases and J shed 7 bases, with 13 bases lying between them. CDR3 size: 15 residues. The CDR3 nucleotides are TGCGCCAGCAGCCAAGAAAGTGCGGGACGACAGCCCCAGCATTTT. Translating gives CASSQESAGRQPQHF.